The entry that follows covers one T cell receptor (beta chain) sequence. Its target is not known. Per the germline V gene, CDR1 is SGHRS and CDR2 is YFSETQ. V dropped 4 bases and J dropped 8; count of bases not matched to a gene: 9. This CDR3 comprises 15 residues. Using immunoSEQ multiplex PCR, the repertoire was profiled, and TCRdb retains in-frame clones only, with some absent. Of some 1,600,000 clones listed, approximately 98% are singletons. The sample originates from a study of shared clonotypes between healthy human individuals. Study findings and constraints: Estimated richness values were generally larger in naive subsets than in memory subsets. Non-shared clonotypes showed lower generation probabilities than clonotypes common to all four donors.

The source is a young man in good health. The sample comprised naive CD4+ T cells sorted from blood. The subset was: CD45RA+ positively selected. The genes are TRBV5-1 and TRBJ2-1, with TRBD1 matching 10 bases. The CDR3 is CASSPPGQGTDEQFF. In DNA form, the CDR3 reads TGCGCCAGCAGCCCTCCGGGACAGGGGACGGATGAGCAGTTCTTC.